The subject of this entry is one TCR beta chain. Each CDR3 protein gets one entry in TCRdb, which reprocessed the 5' RACE reads and gives no DNA. The sample has 300,000 to 350,000 distinct CDR3 sequences, and its top ten clones hold roughly 2%. This record belongs to a study of monozygotic twins with inflammatory bowel disease. This CDR3 contains 19 residues. Germline loops: CDR1 LNHDA, CDR2 SQIVND (reference sequence). The sequence derives from a human donor with ulcerative colitis or Crohn's disease, or a healthy co-twin of an affected twin (not recorded which). J is TRBJ2-3 and V is TRBV19; TCRdb picks TRBD2, but there is no DNA to check that call. The sequenced material came from blood. This CDR3 reads CASSIDPEVASGDTDTQYF.